Given below is one T cell receptor beta chain in context. What it binds is not known. This entry comes from a study of OX40 agonist ivuxolimab in advanced cancers. Study results and limitations: More expanded clones were found, on average, in CD8+ than in CD4+ T cells. CD4+ and CD8+ blood T cells expanded clonally by week 6 at 0.1 to 3.0 mg/kg.

Any history of autoimmune disease or systemic immunosuppression disqualified patients. Profiled with immunoSEQ multiplex PCR; TCRdb holds only in-frame clones, not every one. This table has almost 70,000 clones, about three quarters appearing once. CDR1 is LNHDA, CDR2 SQIVND, per germline (reference sequence). This CDR3 has 14 amino acids. V was trimmed by 3 bases and J by 9 bases, leaving 12 bases between them. Specimen: CD4+ or CD8+ T cells sorted from blood, collected in a trial of the OX40 agonist ivuxolimab. The V gene is TRBV19, the J gene TRBJ1-6; TRBD1 is a possible D gene (5 bases). The TCR sequence derives from an adult with an advanced solid tumor such as melanoma, head and neck, liver or kidney cancer. The DNA for the CDR3 is TGTGCCAGTAGTATCCCAGGGATTGCTTCACCCCTCCACTTT. This translates into CASSIPGIASPLHF.